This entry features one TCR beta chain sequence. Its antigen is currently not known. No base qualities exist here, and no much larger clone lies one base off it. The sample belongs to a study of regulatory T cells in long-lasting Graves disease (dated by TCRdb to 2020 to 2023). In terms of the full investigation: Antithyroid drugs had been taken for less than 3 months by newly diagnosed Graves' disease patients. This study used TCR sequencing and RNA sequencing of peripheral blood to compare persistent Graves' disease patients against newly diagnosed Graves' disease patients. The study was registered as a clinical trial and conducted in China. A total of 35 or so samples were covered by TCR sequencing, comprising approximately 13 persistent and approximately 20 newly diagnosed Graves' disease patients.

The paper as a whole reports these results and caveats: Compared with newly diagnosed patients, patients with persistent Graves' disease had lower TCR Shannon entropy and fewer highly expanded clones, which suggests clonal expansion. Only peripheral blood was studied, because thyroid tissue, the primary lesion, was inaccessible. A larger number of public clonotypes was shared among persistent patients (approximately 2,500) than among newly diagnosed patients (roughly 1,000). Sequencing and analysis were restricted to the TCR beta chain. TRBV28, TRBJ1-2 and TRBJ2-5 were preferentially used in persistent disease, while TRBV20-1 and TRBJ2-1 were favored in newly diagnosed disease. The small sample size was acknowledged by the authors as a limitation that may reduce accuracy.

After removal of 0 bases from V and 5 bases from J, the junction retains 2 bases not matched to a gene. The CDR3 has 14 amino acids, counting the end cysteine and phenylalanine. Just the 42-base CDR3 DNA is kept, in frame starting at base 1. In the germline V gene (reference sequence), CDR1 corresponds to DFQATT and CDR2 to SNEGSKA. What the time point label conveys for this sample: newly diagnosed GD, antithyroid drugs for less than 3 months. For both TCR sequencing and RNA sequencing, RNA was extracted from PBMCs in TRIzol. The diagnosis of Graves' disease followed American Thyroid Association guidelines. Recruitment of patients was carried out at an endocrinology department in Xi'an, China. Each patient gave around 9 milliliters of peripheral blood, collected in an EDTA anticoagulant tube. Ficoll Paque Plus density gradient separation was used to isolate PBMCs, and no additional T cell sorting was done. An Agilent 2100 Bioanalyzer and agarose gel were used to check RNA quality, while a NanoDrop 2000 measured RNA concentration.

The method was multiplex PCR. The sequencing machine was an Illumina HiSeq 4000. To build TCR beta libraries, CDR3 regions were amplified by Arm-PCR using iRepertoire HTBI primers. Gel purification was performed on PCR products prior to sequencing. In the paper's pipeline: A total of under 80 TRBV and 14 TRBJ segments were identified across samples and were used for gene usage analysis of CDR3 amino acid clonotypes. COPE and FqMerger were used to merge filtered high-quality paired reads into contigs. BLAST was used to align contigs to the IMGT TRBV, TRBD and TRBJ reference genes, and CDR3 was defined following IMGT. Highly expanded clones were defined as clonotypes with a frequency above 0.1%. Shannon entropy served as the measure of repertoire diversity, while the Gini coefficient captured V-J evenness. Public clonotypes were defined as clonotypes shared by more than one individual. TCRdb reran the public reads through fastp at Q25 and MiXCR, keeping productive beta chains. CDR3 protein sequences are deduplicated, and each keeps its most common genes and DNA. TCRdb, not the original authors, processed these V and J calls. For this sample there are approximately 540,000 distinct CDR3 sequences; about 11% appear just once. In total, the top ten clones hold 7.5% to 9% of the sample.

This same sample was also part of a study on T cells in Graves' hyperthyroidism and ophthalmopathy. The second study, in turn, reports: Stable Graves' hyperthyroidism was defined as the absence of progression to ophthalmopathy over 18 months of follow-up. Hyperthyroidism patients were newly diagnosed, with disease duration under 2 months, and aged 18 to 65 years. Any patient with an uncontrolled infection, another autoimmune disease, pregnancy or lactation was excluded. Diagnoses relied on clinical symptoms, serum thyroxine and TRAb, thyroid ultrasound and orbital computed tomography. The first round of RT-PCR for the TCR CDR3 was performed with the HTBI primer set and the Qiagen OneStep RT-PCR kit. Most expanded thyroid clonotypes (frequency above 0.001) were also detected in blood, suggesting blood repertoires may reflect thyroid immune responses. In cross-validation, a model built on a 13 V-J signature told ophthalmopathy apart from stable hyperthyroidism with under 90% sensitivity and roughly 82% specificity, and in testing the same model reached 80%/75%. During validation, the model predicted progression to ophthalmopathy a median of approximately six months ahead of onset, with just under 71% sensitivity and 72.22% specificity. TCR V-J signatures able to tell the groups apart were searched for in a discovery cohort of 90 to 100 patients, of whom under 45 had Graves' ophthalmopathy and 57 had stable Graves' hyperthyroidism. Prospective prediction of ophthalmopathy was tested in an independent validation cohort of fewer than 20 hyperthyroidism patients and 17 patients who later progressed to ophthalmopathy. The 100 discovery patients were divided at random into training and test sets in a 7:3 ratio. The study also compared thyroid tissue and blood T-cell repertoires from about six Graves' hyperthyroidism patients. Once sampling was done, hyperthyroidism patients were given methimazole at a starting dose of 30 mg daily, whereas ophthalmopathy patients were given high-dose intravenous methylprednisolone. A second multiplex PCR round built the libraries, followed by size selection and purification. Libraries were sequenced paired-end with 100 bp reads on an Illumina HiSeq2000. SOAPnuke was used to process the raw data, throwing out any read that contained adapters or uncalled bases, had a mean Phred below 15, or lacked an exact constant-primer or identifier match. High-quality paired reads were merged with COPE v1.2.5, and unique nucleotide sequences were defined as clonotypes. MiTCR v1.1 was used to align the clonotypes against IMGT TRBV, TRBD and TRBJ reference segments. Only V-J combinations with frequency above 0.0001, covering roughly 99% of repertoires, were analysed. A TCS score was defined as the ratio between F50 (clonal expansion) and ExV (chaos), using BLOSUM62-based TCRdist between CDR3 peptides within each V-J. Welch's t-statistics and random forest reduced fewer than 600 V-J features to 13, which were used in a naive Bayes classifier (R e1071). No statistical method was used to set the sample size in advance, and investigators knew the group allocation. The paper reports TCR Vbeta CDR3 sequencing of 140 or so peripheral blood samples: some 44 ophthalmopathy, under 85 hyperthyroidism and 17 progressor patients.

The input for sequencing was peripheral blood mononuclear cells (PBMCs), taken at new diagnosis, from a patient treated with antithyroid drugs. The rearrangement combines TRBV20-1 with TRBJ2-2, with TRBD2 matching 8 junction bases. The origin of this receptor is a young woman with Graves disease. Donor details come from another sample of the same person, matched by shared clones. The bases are TGCAGTGCTAGAGATTTAGCGGGAACCGGGGAGCTGTTTTTT. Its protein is CSARDLAGTGELFF.